One sample yielded the 28 T cell receptor beta chains listed below, sequenced in a study of CD8 T cells in Susac syndrome (dated by TCRdb to the late 2010s). Library prep was done by the immunoSEQ multiplex PCR assay. RNA was extracted using the RNeasy kit, and about 0.45 to 1 microgram was reverse transcribed with random hexamers. Clones were called with MiXCR by TCRdb after fastp trimmed the public reads at Q25, and only in-frame beta chains were retained. Every CDR3 protein is listed once, alongside the most common genes and DNA of its rows. Here the sample has about 120,000 distinct CDR3 sequences; around 95% occur a single time. The ten largest clonotypes hold around 0.21% of the sample. Sequencing was done on a sample of CD8+ T cells from PBMCs. These receptors were taken from a human donor with Susac syndrome.

This clonotype has only one observation. The chain's CDR3 is CASTGAAYEQFF. The CDR3 DNA reads as TGTGCCAGCACCGGGGCCGCGTATGAGCAGTTCTTC. The V call is TRBV25-1, the J call TRBJ2-1; D tentatively reads TRBD1 or TRBD2 (5 bases each). Germline V CDR1 and CDR2: MGHDK, SYGVNS. CDR3 length: 12 amino acids. Trimming removed 7 bases from V and 8 bases from J, with 12 bases in between.

This clonotype is a singleton in its sample. The chain is built from TRBV7-9 and TRBJ2-1, with 11 bases aligning to TRBD2. Germline V lookup: CDR1 SEHNR, CDR2 FQNEAQ (reference sequence). V gave up 4 bases and J gave up 5 bases; unmatched junction bases: 10. The CDR3 extends over 17 amino acids. This CDR3 is CASSSSTGTSGHNEQFF. In DNA, the CDR3 is TGTGCCAGCAGCTCATCAACCGGGACTAGCGGCCACAATGAGCAGTTCTTC. Using reference TRBV7-9 and TRBJ2-1 for the parts outside the CDR3, the full variable domain is DTGVSQNPRHKITKRGQNVTFRCDPISEHNRLYWYRQTLGQGPEFLTYFQNEAQLEKSRLLSDRFSAERPKGSFSTLEIQRTEQGDSAMYLCASSSSTGTSGHNEQFFGPGTRLTVL.

The chain employs TRBV7-9 and TRBJ2-7, with D maybe TRBD2 (5 bases). The V gene's germline CDR1 is SEHNR and CDR2 FQNEAQ (reference sequence). The CDR3 is made up of 12 amino acids. V lost 2 bases and J 6 bases, leaving 8 bases between the germline ends. The CDR3 reads CASSLQEVEQYF. The CDR3 DNA sequence: TGTGCCAGCAGCTTACAGGAGGTCGAGCAGTACTTC.

The chain links TRBV28 to TRBJ1-5; D gene unclear. V lost 5 bases and J lost 1, with 9 bases in between. This CDR3 region has 14 residues. In germline, CDR1 is MDHEN, CDR2 SYDVKM. In nucleotides, the CDR3 is TGTGCCAGCAGTCCCCTCTTGAGCAATCAGCCCCAGCATTTT. This gives the protein CASSPLLSNQPQHF.

J is TRBJ2-1 and V is TRBV13; 10 positions match TRBD2. The length of the CDR3 is 17 residues. The V gene's germline CDR1 is PRHDT and CDR2 FYEKMQ (reference sequence). Germline trimming cut 3 bases from V and 2 bases from J; bases unmatched to any gene: 7. Here the CDR3 reads CASSLSPSGRTYNEQFF. The CDR3 region has the DNA TGTGCCAGCAGCTTGTCCCCTAGCGGGAGAACCTACAATGAGCAGTTCTTC.

The CDR3 spells CASSDRGEQYF. Written as DNA, the CDR3 is TGTGCCAGCAGCGACAGGGGTGAGCAGTACTTC. The gene calls are TRBV11-1 and TRBJ2-7, with 8 positions matching TRBD1. The CDR3 spans 11 residues. CDR1 and CDR2 (germline): SGHAT, FQDESV (reference sequence). V was pared by 5 bases and J by 7 bases, with 1 base of the junction left unmatched.

The gene calls are TRBV20-1 and TRBJ1-5; TRBD1 is a possible D gene (5 bases). Between the trimmed V and J ends, which lost 2 bases and 4 bases, there was a span of 12 bases. The CDR3 has 14 residues. CDR1 and CDR2 from the germline V gene are DFQATT and SNEGSKA (reference sequence). The CDR3 is CSARFGTENQPQHF. The DNA of the CDR3 is TGCAGTGCTAGATTTGGGACGGAGAATCAGCCCCAGCATTTT.

The rearrangement uses TRBV12-3 or TRBV12-4 and TRBJ1-2, with 9 bases that match TRBD1. V lost 2 bases, J lost 1 base, and 5 bases stayed unmatched. There are 16 residues in the CDR3. In nucleotides, the CDR3 is TGTGCCAGCAGTTTACAGGGACAGGGAATTAACTATGGCTACACCTTC. Amino acids: CASSLQGQGINYGYTF.

This chain uses TRBV3-1 with TRBJ1-1, with D hard to call. Germline V gene sequence: CDR1 LGHDT, CDR2 YNNKEL (reference sequence). The CDR3 totals 13 residues. The V and J ends lost 0 bases and 1 base respectively, with 3 bases between them. The CDR3 DNA reads TGTGCCAGCAGCCAAGAGCCGAACACTGAAGCTTTCTTT. Amino acid sequence: CASSQEPNTEAFF.

This chain joins TRBV7-9 and TRBJ2-7, with D possibly matching TRBD2 (5 bases). V was shortened by 5 bases and J by 3 bases, with 14 bases between the two germline ends. The germline gives CDR1 SEHNR, CDR2 FQNEAQ (reference sequence). The CDR3 contains 14 residues. CDR3 in DNA: TGTGCCAGCAGCCCGCCGGGATCAAGCTACGAGCAGTACTTC. Protein sequence: CASSPPGSSYEQYF.

The rearrangement links TRBV5-1 to TRBJ1-1; D remains ambiguous. CDR3 length: 18 amino acids. CDR1 is SGHRS and CDR2 is YFSETQ in the germline V gene. V was clipped by 7 bases and J by 4 bases, with 29 bases between them. The CDR3 nucleotides are TGCGCCAGCGCCTCCCCTGGTTCGGCATCCCGATCGGGCACTGAAGCTTTCTTT. It codes for CASASPGSASRSGTEAFF.

Only a few counts were recorded for this clonotype. V is TRBV6-1 and J is TRBJ1-4; D is uncertain. The CDR3 length is 15 residues. Germline CDR1 and CDR2: MNHNS and SASEGT. V lost 1 base and J lost 3, with 9 bases in between. The CDR3 DNA follows: TGTGCCAGCAGTGAAGGGCGGGAGGCTAATGAAAAACTGTTTTTT. Translating it yields CASSEGREANEKLFF.

The chain is built from TRBV20-1 and TRBJ1-2, with TRBD1 as a possible D gene (5 bases). The germline V gene has CDR1 DFQATT and CDR2 SNEGSKA (reference sequence). There are 12 residues in the CDR3. The V end lost 6 bases, the J end lost 3 bases, and 11 bases lay between the germline ends. The CDR3 nucleotides read TGCAGTGCCCCCGACAGCTACTATGGCTACACCTTC. Translation gives CSAPDSYYGYTF.

This chain joins TRBV5-1 and TRBJ2-1; D gene uncertain. This CDR3 contains 11 residues. Germline lookup yields CDR1 SGHRS and CDR2 YFSETQ. V gave up 2 bases and J gave up 16 bases, with 13 bases separating them. CDR3 DNA: TGCGCCAGCAGCTTTGGAGACAAGTTTTTCTTC. Translation: CASSFGDKFFF.

The CDR3 DNA follows: TGTGCCAGCAGCGTAGCCCCCATTCAGGGGTCCTACCATTCTAACTATGGCTACACCTTC. Encoded protein: CASSVAPIQGSYHSNYGYTF. The chain is built from TRBV9 and TRBJ1-2; D possibly corresponds to TRBD1 (6 bases). Trimming took off 0 bases at V and 0 bases at J, with 24 bases between the two ends. The CDR3 sequence is 20 residues long. Germline loops: CDR1 SGDLS, CDR2 YYNGEE.

The CDR3 nucleotides are TGTGCCAGCAGCCAAGAAAATAATGAAGCTTTCTTT. Encoded protein: CASSQENNEAFF. The chain uses TRBV14 and TRBJ1-1; no firm D call. The V end lost 0 bases, the J end lost 7 bases, and 6 bases lay between the germline ends. This CDR3 spans 12 amino acids. Germline assignment: CDR1 SGHDN and CDR2 FVKESK.

The CDR3 loop is CASSLGGRDEQYF. The CDR3 nucleotides are TGTGCCAGCAGCTTAGGTGGCAGGGACGAGCAGTACTTC. The gene calls are TRBV7-9 and TRBJ2-7, with a weak D call TRBD1 (5 bases). Trimming pared 1 base from V and 5 bases from J, leaving 9 bases between. CDR1 and CDR2 (germline): SEHNR, FQNEAQ (reference sequence). This CDR3 has 13 residues.

The gene calls are TRBV28 and TRBJ2-7; D is possibly TRBD2 (6 bases). Looked up from germline, CDR1 is MDHEN and CDR2 is SYDVKM. Trimming left V 5 bases short and J 0 bases short, with 14 bases between. The CDR3 totals 15 residues. The CDR3 nucleotides read TGTGCCAGCAGTGCCACTAGGGAGGTCTCCTACGAGCAGTACTTC. Translating gives CASSATREVSYEQYF.

The table lists this clonotype with a count of one. The CDR3 DNA is TGTGCCAGCAGCGGGACAGGGGGAGTCAACACTGAAGCTTTCTTT. Protein: CASSGTGGVNTEAFF. This sequence joins TRBV7-9 and TRBJ1-1; 11 bases are a match to TRBD1. Trimming cost V 5 bases and J 2 bases; bases outside gene matches: 4. This CDR3 has 15 amino acids. In germline, CDR1 is SEHNR, CDR2 FQNEAQ (reference sequence).

The rearrangement uses TRBV13 and TRBJ1-1; 8 positions match TRBD1. V dropped 4 bases and J dropped 10; count of bases not matched to a gene: 14. The CDR3 runs to 15 residues. Per the germline V gene, CDR1 is PRHDT and CDR2 is FYEKMQ (reference sequence). As DNA, the CDR3 is TGTGCCAGCAGCTCGCGCACAGGGGGTACAGTAGGAGCTTTCTTT. Residues: CASSSRTGGTVGAFF.

The J gene is TRBJ2-7, the V gene TRBV21-1; the table assigns TRBD1, which was not confirmed against the DNA. TRBV21-1 is termed a pseudogene. The CDR3 has 15 residues. Here the CDR3 reads CASRAPGRGVHEQYF. DNA of the CDR3: TGTGCCAGCAGAGCTCCGGGCAGGGGAGTCCACGAGCAGTACTTC.

The chain employs TRBV20-1 and TRBJ2-3; 14 bases are shared with TRBD2. With V trimmed by 6 bases and J by 6 bases, 11 bases remained unmatched. The CDR3 is made up of 16 amino acids. Germline V gene lookup returns CDR1 DFQATT and CDR2 SNEGSKA (reference sequence). The chain's CDR3 is CSAGTGTSGGRDTQYF. The DNA for the CDR3 is TGCAGTGCCGGAACCGGGACTAGCGGGGGACGTGATACGCAGTATTTT.

The chain uses TRBV4-1 and TRBJ2-7; TRBD1 is a possible D gene (5 bases). This CDR3 contains 14 residues. V was clipped by 1 base and J by 2 bases, with 9 bases between them. CDR1 MGHRA and CDR2 YSYEKL come from the germline V gene. The CDR3 sequence is CASSQAAGPYEQYF. The CDR3 coding sequence is TGCGCCAGCAGCCAAGCCGCAGGGCCCTACGAGCAGTACTTC.

The chain links TRBV4-3 to TRBJ2-7; 10 nucleotides align to TRBD1. This CDR3 contains 17 residues. V shed 1 base, J shed 4 bases, and the junction held 10 bases outside the gene matches. The germline CDR1 and CDR2 sequences are LGHNA and YSLEER. CDR3 sequence reads: CASSQGVKGTGVYEQYF. DNA of the CDR3: TGCGCCAGCAGCCAAGGGGTAAAGGGGACAGGGGTTTACGAGCAGTACTTC.

V gene TRBV7-3 combines with J gene TRBJ1-1; 7 nucleotides agree with TRBD1. Germline V CDR1 and CDR2: SGHTA, FQGTGA. CDR3 length: 13 residues. J gave up 6 bases and V 5 bases, and 6 bases lay outside the gene matches. The CDR3 loop is CASSPMTGSEAFF. As DNA, the CDR3 is TGTGCCAGCAGCCCCATGACAGGGTCTGAAGCTTTCTTT.

The J gene is TRBJ1-2, the V gene TRBV14; D is unclear. The CDR3 has 15 amino acids. V lost 1 base, J lost 8 bases, and 17 bases lay in between. Germline values: CDR1 SGHDN, CDR2 FVKESK. Written as DNA, the CDR3 is TGTGCCAGCAGCCAAGTGTACCCTGGGGTCCGGGGCTACACCTTC. The encoded protein is CASSQVYPGVRGYTF.

The chain uses TRBV6-2 or TRBV6-3 and TRBJ1-5; D not resolved. The CDR3 is made up of 14 amino acids. The V and J ends lost 0 bases and 8 bases respectively, with 11 bases between them. Per germline, CDR1 MNHEY and CDR2 SVGEGT. CDR3 nucleotides: TGTGCCAGCAGTTACTCCGGCCTCGGAGAGCCCCAGCATTTT. Translation: CASSYSGLGEPQHF.

The V gene is TRBV24-1, the J gene TRBJ2-3; D unclear. The V end lost 4 bases, the J end lost 0 bases, and 4 bases lay between the germline ends. The CDR3 sequence is 13 residues long. Germline V gives CDR1 KGHDR, CDR2 SFDVKD. The CDR3 loop reads CATSEPSTDTQYF. CDR3 DNA: TGTGCCACCAGTGAACCTAGCACAGATACGCAGTATTTT.